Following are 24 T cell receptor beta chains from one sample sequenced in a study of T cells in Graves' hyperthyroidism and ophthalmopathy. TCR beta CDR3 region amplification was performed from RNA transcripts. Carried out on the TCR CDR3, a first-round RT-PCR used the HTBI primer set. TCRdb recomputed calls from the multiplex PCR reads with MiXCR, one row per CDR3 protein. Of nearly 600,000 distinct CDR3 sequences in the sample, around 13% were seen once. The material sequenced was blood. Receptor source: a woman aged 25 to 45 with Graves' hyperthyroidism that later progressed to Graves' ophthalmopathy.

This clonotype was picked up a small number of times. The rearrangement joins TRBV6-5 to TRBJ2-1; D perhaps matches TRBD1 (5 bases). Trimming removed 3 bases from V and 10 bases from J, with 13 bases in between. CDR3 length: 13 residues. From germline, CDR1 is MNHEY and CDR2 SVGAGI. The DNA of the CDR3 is TGTGCCAGCAGTTATCCCAGGGTCGGGGAGCAGTTCTTC. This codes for CASSYPRVGEQFF.

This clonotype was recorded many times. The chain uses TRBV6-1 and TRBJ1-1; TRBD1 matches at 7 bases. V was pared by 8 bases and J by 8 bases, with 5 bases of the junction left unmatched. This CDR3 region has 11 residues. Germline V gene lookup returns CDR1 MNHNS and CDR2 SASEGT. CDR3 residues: CASVQGREAFF. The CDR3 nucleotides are TGTGCCAGCGTACAGGGGCGAGAAGCTTTCTTT.

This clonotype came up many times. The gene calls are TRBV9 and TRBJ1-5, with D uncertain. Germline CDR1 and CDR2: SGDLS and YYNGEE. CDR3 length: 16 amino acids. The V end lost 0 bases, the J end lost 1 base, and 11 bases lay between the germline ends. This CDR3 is CASSVGEEWSNQPQHF. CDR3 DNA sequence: TGTGCCAGCAGCGTAGGCGAGGAGTGGAGCAATCAGCCCCAGCATTTT.

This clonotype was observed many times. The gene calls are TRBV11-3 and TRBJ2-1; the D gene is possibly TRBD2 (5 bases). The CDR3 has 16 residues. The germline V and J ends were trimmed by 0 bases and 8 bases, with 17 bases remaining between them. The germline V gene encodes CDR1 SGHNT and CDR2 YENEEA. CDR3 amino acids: CASSLEGGLKGDEQFF. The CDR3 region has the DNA TGTGCCAGCAGCTTAGAAGGCGGGCTAAAAGGCGATGAGCAGTTCTTC. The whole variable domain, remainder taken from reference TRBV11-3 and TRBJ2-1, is EAGVVQSPRYKIIEKKQPVAFWCNPISGHNTLYWYLQNLGQGPELLIRYENEEAVDDSQLPKDRFSAERLKGVDSTLKIQPAELGDSAVYLCASSLEGGLKGDEQFFGPGTRLTVL.

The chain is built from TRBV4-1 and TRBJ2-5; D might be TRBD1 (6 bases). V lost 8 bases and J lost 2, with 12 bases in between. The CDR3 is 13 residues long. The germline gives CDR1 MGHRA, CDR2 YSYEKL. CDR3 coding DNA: TGCGCCAGCGGGCAGGGGCTGCAAGAGACCCAGTACTTC. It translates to CASGQGLQETQYF.

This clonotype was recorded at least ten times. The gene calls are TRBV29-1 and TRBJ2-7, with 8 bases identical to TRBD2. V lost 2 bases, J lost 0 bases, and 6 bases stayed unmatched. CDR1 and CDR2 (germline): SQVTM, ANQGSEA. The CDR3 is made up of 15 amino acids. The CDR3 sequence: CSVERGSGNSYEQYF. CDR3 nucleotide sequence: TGCAGCGTTGAAAGGGGTAGCGGGAACTCCTACGAGCAGTACTTC.

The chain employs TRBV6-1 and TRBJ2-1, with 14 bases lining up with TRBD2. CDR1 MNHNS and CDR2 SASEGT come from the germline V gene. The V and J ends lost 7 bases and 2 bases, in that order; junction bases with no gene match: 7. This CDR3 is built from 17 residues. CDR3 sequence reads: CASKSGTSGSAYNEQFF. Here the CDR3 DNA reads TGTGCCAGCAAATCAGGGACTAGCGGGAGTGCCTACAATGAGCAGTTCTTC.

The CDR3 is CASTYREGTDTQYF. The CDR3 coding sequence is TGTGCCAGCACCTACAGGGAAGGCACAGATACGCAGTATTTT. This chain connects TRBV6-1 to TRBJ2-3; a possible D gene is TRBD1 (6 bases). The CDR3 has 14 residues. V lost 7 bases and J 1 base, leaving 12 bases between the germline ends. Germline V gives CDR1 MNHNS, CDR2 SASEGT.

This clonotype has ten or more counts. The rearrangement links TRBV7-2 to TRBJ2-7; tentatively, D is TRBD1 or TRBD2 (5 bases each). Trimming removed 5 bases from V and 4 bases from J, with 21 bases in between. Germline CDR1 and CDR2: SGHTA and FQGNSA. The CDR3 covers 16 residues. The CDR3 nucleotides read TGTGCCAGCAGCCGGACACCGGGAACTCTTTTATACGAGCAGTACTTC. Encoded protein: CASSRTPGTLLYEQYF.

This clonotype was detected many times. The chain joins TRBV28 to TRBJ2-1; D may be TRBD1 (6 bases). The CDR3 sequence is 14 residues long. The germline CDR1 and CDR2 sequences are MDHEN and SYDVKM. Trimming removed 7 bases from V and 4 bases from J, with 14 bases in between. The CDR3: CASTPGTPYNEQFF. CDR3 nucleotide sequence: TGTGCCAGCACCCCCGGGACACCATACAATGAGCAGTTCTTC.

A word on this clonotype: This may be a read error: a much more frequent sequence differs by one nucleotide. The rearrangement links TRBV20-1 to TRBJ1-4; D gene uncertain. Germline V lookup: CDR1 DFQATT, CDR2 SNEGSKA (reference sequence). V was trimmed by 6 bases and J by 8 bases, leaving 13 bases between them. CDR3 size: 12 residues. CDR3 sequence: CSALILGEKLFF. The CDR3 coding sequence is TGCAGTGCCCTAATCCTGGGGGAAAAACTGTTTTTT.

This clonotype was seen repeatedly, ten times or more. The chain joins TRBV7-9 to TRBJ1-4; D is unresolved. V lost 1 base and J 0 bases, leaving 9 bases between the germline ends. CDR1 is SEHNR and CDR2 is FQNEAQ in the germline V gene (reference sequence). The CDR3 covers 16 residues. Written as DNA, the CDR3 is TGTGCCAGCAGCTTAGTGGCCTTTGCAACTAATGAAAAACTGTTTTTT. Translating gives CASSLVAFATNEKLFF.

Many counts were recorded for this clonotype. The chain's CDR3 is CASSPQDRDFYGYTF. CDR3 DNA: TGTGCCAGCAGTCCCCAGGACAGGGACTTCTATGGCTACACCTTC. This sequence joins TRBV12-3 or TRBV12-4 and TRBJ1-2; 8 bases align to TRBD1. V shed 5 bases and J 4 bases; nucleotides not matched to a gene: 9. The length of the CDR3 is 15 residues.

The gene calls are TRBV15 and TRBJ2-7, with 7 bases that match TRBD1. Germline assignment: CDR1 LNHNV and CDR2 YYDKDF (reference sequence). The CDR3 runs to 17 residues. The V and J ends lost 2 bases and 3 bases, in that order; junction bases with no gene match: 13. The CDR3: CATSRNTGTAERYEQYF. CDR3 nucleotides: TGTGCCACCAGCAGAAATACCGGGACAGCCGAGCGCTACGAGCAGTACTTC.

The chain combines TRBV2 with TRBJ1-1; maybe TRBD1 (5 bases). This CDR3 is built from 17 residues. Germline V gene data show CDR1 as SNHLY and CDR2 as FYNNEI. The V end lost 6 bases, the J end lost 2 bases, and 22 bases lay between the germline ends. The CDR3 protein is CASSQDLRTGRNTEAFF. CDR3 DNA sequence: TGTGCCAGCAGCCAAGATTTACGAACAGGCCGAAACACTGAAGCTTTCTTT.

CDR3 amino acids: CASSLRGGGANVLTF. In nucleotides, the CDR3 is TGTGCCAGCAGTTTACGGGGTGGTGGGGCCAACGTCCTGACTTTC. This rearrangement joins TRBV28 to TRBJ2-6, with D perhaps TRBD2 (5 bases). This CDR3 is built from 15 residues. With 2 bases removed from V and 3 bases from J, the gap between germline ends came to 8 bases. CDR1 is MDHEN and CDR2 is SYDVKM in the germline V gene.

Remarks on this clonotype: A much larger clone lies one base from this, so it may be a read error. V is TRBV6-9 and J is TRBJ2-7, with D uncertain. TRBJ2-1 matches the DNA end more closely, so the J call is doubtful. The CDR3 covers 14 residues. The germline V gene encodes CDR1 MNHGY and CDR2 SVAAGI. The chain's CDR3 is CASSYLDGSYEQFF. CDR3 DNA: TGTGCCAGCAGTTATTTGGACGGCTCCTACGAGCAGTTCTTC.

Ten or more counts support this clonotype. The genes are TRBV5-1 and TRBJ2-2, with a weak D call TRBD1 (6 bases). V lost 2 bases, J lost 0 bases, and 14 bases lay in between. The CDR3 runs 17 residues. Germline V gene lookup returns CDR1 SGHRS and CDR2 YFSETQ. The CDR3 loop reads CASSLEPGHPNTGELFF. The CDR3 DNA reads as TGCGCCAGCAGCTTAGAACCGGGACACCCGAACACCGGGGAGCTGTTTTTT. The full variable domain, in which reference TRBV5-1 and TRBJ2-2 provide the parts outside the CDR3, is KAGVTQTPRYLIKTRGQQVTLSCSPISGHRSVSWYQQTPGQGLQFLFEYFSETQRNKGNFPGRFSGRQFSNSRSEMNVSTLELGDSALYLCASSLEPGHPNTGELFFGEGSRLTVL.

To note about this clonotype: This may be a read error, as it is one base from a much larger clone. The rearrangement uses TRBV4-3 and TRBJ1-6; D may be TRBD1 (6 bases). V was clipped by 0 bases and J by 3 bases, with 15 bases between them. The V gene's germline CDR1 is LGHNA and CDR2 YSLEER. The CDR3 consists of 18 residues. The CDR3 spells CASSQESPQGFYNSPLHF. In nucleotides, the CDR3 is TGCGCCAGCAGCCAAGAATCGCCACAGGGCTTCTATAATTCACCCCTCCACTTT.

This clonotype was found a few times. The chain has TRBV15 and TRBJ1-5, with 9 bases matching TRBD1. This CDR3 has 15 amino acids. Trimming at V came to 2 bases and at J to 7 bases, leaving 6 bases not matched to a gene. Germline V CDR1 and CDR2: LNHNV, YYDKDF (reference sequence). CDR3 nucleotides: TGTGCCACCAGCAGAAAGGGACAGGGCGGCCAGCCCCAGCATTTT. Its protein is CATSRKGQGGQPQHF.

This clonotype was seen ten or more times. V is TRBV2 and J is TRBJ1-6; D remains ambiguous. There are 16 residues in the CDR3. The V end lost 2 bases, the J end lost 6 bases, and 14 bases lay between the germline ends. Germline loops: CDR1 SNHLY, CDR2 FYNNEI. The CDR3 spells CASSESWYGSNSPLHF. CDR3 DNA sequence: TGTGCCAGCAGTGAAAGTTGGTACGGTTCTAATTCACCCCTCCACTTT.

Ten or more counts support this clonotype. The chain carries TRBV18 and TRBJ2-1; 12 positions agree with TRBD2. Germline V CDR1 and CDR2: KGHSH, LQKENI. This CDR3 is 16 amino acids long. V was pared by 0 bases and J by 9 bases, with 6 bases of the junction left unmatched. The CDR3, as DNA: TGTGCCAGCTCACCACCGGTGGCTAGCGGGAGGGGTGAGCAGTTCTTC. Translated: CASSPPVASGRGEQFF.

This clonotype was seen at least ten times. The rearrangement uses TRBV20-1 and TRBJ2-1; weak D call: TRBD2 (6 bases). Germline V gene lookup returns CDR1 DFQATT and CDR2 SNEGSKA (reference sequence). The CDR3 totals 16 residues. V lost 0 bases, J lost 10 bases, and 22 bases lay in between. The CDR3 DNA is TGCAGTGCTAGAGATCCCCAAGGACTACCTTGGGGGGAGCAGTTCTTC. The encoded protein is CSARDPQGLPWGEQFF.

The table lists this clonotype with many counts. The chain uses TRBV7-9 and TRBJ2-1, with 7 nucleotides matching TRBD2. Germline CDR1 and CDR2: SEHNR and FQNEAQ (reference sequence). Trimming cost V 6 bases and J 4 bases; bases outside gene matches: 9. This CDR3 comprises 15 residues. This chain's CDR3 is CASSYWTRRYNEQFF. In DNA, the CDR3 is TGTGCCAGCAGTTACTGGACTAGAAGATACAATGAGCAGTTCTTC.